This T cell receptor beta chain is drawn from a study of memory CD4+ T cells and cytomegalovirus serostatus. With respect to this clone: Its antigen is currently unknown.

Findings and caveats of the study: A US-trained random forest predicted CMV serostatus with median AUC around 0.93.

The V end lost 1 base, the J end lost 8 bases, and 5 bases lay between the germline ends. Germline V CDR1 and CDR2: SEHNR, FQNEAQ (reference sequence). This CDR3 contains 12 residues. The sort gate was single viable CD3+CD4+CD8-CD45RO+ cells for memory CD4+ T cells. Per the study methods: Out-of-frame sequences were removed, leaving around 2,000,000 distinct TCRbeta sequences. TCRdb's table, derived via immunoSEQ multiplex PCR, lists solely in-frame clones and lacks some. V, J and clone size are those of that table, while D and trimming were read from the DNA. The profile shows around 76,000 clones, about 78% of them singletons.

The sequenced sample was memory CD4+ T cells from blood. The origin of this receptor is an adult in good health and CMV-seropositive. The chain uses TRBV7-9 and TRBJ1-4; D unclear. CDR3 region: CASSLEEEKLFF. The CDR3 DNA reads as TGTGCCAGCAGCTTAGAAGAAGAAAAACTGTTTTTT. The whole variable domain, remainder taken from reference TRBV7-9 and TRBJ1-4, is DTGVSQNPRHKITKRGQNVTFRCDPISEHNRLYWYRQTLGQGPEFLTYFQNEAQLEKSRLLSDRFSAERPKGSFSTLEIQRTEQGDSAMYLCASSLEEEKLFFGSGTQLSVL.